The 2 T cell receptor beta chains below all came from one sample that was sequenced in a study of cytomegalovirus exposure and HLA in healthy donors. This PCR relied on a set of 60 Vbeta primers and 13 Jbeta primers. Clones were sequenced by immunoSEQ multiplex PCR, and TCRdb holds only the in-frame ones, with some missing. The sample records 100,000 to 150,000 clones, over 50% being singletons. Sequenced input: PBMCs. Receptors were obtained from a woman aged 35 to 49 in good health and CMV-seropositive.

The V call is TRBV7-9, the J call TRBJ2-7, with D possibly being TRBD2 (7 bases). The CDR3 length is 15 residues. The V gene lost 5 bases and the J gene lost 7 bases, with 21 bases spanning the gap. Germline values: CDR1 SEHNR, CDR2 FQNEAQ (reference sequence). CDR3 DNA: TGTGCCAGCAGCCTAGAGGGGGGGGAGGCCCGGGAGCAGTACTTC. The encoded protein is CASSLEGGEAREQYF.

Turning to this clone: The junction and the germline gene differ at one end; a read error may be behind it. V is TRBV19 and J is TRBJ1-1; D is perhaps TRBD1 (6 bases). The CDR3 is 12 amino acids. Germline lookup yields CDR1 LNHDA and CDR2 SQIVND (reference sequence). Written as DNA, the CDR3 is TGTGCCATTAGTCGCGGGGGCTCTGAAGCTTTCTTT. Protein product: CAISRGGSEAFF. The full variable domain, completed using reference TRBV19 and TRBJ1-1, is DGGITQSPKYLFRKEGQNVTLSCEQNLNHDAMYWYRQDPGQGLRLIYYSQIVNDFQKGDIAEGYSVSREKKESFPLTVTSAQKNPTAFYLCAISRGGSEAFFGQGTRLTVV.